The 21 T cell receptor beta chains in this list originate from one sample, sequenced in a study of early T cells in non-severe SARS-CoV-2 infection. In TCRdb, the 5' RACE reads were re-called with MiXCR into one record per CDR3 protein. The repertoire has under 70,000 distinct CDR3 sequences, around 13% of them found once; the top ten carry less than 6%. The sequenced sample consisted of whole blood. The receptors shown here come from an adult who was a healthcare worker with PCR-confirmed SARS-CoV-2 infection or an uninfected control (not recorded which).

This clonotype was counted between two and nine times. The CDR3, as DNA: TGTGCTAGTGGTCCACAGGGGGCGCGGAATGAGCAGTTCTTC. Residues: CASGPQGARNEQFF. The V gene is TRBV12-5, the J gene TRBJ2-1, with 9 bases matching TRBD1. This CDR3 is 14 amino acids long. V lost 5 bases to trimming and J lost 7 bases; unmatched junction nucleotides: 6. Germline CDR1 is LGHNT and CDR2 is FRNRAP.

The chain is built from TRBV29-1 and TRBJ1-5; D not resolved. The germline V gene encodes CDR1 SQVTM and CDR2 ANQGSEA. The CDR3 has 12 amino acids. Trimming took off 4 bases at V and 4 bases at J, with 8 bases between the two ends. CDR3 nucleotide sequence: TGCAGCGTTGGGACCTTTAATCAGCCCCAGCATTTT. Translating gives CSVGTFNQPQHF.

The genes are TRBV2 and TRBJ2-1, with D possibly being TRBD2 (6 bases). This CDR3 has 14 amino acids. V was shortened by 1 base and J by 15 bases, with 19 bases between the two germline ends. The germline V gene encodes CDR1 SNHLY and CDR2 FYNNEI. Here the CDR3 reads CASSEEAASVGPFF. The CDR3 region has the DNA TGTGCCAGCAGTGAAGAGGCGGCTAGCGTCGGGCCGTTCTTC.

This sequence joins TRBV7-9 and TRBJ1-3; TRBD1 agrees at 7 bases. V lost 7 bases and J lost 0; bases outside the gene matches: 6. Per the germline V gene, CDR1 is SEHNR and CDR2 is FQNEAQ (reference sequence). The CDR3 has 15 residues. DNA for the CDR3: TGTGCCAGCACCGACAGGGCTAGCTCTGGAAACACCATATATTTT. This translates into CASTDRASSGNTIYF.

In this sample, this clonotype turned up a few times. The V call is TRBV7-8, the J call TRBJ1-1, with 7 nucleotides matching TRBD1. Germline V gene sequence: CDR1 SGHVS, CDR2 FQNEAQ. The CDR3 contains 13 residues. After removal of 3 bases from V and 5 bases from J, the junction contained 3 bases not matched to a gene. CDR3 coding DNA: TGTGCCAGCAGCTTGCAGGGGGATACTGAAGCTTTCTTT. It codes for CASSLQGDTEAFF.

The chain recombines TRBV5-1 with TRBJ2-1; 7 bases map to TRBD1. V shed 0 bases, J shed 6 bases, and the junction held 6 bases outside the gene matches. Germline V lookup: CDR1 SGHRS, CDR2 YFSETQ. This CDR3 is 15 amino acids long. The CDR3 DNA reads TGCGCCAGCAGCTTGGTAGGGGGCACCTCCAATGAGCAGTTCTTC. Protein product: CASSLVGGTSNEQFF.

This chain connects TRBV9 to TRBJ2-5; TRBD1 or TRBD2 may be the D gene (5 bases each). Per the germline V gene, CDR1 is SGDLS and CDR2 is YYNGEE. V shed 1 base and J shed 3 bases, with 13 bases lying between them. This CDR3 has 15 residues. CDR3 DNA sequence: TGTGCCAGCAGCGTAACAGGAGCGGTGAAAGAGACCCAGTACTTC. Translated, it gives CASSVTGAVKETQYF.

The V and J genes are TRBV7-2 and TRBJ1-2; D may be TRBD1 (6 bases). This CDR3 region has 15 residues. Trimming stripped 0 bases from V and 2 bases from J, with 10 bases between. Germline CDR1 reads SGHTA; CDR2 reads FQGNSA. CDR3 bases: TGTGCCAGCAGCTTAGCGCAGGGGCCCAACTATGGCTACACCTTC. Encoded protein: CASSLAQGPNYGYTF.

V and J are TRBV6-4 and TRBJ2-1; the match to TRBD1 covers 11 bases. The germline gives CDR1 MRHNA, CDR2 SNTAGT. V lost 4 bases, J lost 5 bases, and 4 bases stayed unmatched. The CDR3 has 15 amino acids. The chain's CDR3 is CASSVGTGGDNEQFF. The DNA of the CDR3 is TGTGCCAGCAGTGTAGGGACAGGGGGGGACAATGAGCAGTTCTTC.

The CDR3 region has the DNA TGTGCCAGCAGCCCCCGGGACAGGCCAAGCTCTGGGGCCAACGTCCTGACTTTC. The encoded protein is CASSPRDRPSSGANVLTF. The chain uses TRBV21-1 and TRBJ2-6; the table's D call, TRBD1, was not checked against the DNA. TRBV21-1 is reported as a pseudogene. The CDR3 contains 18 residues.

CDR3 DNA sequence: TGTGCCAGCAGTTATGTTCAGGAGACCCAGTACTTC. This encodes CASSYVQETQYF. V is TRBV2 and J is TRBJ2-5; D remains ambiguous. CDR1 SNHLY and CDR2 FYNNEI come from the germline V gene. V lost 5 bases to trimming and J lost 5 bases, with 9 bases between them. This CDR3 region has 12 residues.

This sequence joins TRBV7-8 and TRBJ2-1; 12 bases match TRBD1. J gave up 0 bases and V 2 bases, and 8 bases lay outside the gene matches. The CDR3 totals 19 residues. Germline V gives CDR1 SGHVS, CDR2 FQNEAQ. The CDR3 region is CASSLRGQGAISSYNEQFF. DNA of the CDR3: TGTGCCAGCAGCTTACGGGGACAGGGGGCTATCAGCTCCTACAATGAGCAGTTCTTC.

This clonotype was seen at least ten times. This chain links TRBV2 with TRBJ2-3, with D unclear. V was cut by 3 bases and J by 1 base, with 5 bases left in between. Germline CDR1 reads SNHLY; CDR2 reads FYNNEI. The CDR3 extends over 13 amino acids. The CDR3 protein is CASSDFRTDTQYF. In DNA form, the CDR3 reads TGTGCCAGCAGTGATTTCCGCACAGATACGCAGTATTTT.

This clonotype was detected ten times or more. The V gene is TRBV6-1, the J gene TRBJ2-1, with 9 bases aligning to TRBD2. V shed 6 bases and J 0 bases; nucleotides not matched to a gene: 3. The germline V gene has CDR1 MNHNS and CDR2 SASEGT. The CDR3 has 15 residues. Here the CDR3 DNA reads TGTGCCAGCAGACTAGCGGGCAGCTCCTACAATGAGCAGTTCTTC. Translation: CASRLAGSSYNEQFF.

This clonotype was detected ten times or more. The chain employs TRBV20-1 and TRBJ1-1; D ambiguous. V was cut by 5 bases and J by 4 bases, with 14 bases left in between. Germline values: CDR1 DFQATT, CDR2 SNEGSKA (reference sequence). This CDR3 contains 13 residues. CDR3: CSAAIDLGTEAFF. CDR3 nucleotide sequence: TGCAGTGCTGCTATAGACTTGGGCACTGAAGCTTTCTTT.

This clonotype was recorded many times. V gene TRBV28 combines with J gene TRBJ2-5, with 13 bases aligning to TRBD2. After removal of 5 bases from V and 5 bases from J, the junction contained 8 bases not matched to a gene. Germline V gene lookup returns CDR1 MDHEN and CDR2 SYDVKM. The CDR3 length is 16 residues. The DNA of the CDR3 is TGTGCCAGCAGTGGGGGACTAGCGGGACATTTGGAGACCCAGTACTTC. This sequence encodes CASSGGLAGHLETQYF.

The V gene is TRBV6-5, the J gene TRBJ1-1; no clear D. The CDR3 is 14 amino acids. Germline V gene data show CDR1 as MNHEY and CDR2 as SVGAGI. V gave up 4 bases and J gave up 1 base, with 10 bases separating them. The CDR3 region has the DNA TGTGCCAGCAGTTTTGACTTGGGGAACACTGAAGCTTTCTTT. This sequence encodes CASSFDLGNTEAFF.

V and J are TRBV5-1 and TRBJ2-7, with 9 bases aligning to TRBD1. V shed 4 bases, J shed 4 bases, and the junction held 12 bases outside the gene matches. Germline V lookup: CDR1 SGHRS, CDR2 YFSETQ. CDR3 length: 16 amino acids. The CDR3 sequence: CASSTGTGSISYEQYF. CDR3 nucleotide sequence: TGCGCCAGCAGCACCGGGACAGGGTCGATCTCTTACGAGCAGTACTTC.

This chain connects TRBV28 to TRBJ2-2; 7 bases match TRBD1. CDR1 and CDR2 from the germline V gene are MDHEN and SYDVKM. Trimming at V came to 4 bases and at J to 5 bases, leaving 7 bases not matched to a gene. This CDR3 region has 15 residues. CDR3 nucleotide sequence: TGTGCCAGCAGTTCCTCGGACAGGATTACCGGGGAGCTGTTTTTT. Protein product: CASSSSDRITGELFF.

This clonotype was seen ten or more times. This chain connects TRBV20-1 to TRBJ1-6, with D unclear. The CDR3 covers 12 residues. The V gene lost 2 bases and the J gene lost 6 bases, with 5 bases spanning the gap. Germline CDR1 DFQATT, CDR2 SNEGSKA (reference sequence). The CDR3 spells CSARRSNSPLHF. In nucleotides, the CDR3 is TGCAGTGCTAGACGAAGTAATTCACCCCTCCACTTT.

The CDR3 region is CASSVSGYEQYF. The CDR3 coding sequence is TGTGCCAGCAGCGTTAGCGGTTACGAGCAGTACTTC. The V call is TRBV12-3 or TRBV12-4, the J call TRBJ2-7; tentative D call: TRBD2 (6 bases). V shed 6 bases and J shed 4 bases, with 10 bases lying between them. The CDR3 has 12 amino acids.